This T cell receptor (beta chain) was recorded in a study of T cell responses to AZD1222 COVID-19 vaccine. The study, taken as a whole, reports: Clonal diversity was possibly underestimated, and white British individuals and females predominated among donors.

Germline V lookup: CDR1 SGHNT, CDR2 YYREEE (reference sequence). CDR3 length: 13 residues. V was clipped by 3 bases and J by 0 bases, with 5 bases between them. This table comes from immunoSEQ multiplex PCR, and its TCRdb copy is limited to in-frame clones, with some not included. Of roughly 120,000 clones in the sample, 70% to 90% were seen once. Remarks on this clone: Antigen: not known.

The source material was peripheral blood, sampled on day 0 of AZD1222 vaccination. The chain couples TRBV5-4 to TRBJ2-3; D is uncertain. The clonotype originates from an adult in good health. The CDR3 reads CASSWVSTDTQYF. For the CDR3, the DNA is TGTGCCAGCAGCTGGGTTAGCACAGATACGCAGTATTTT. Drawing the rest from reference TRBV5-4 and TRBJ2-3, the complete variable domain is ETGVTQSPTHLIKTRGQQVTLRCSSQSGHNTVSWYQQALGQGPQFIFQYYREEENGRGNFPPRFSGLQFPNYSSELNVNALELDDSALYLCASSWVSTDTQYFGPGTRLTVL.